This T cell receptor (beta chain) comes out of a study of T cell responses to AZD1222 COVID-19 vaccine. As concerns this clone: Antigen specificity is unknown.

Profiled with immunoSEQ multiplex PCR; TCRdb holds only in-frame clones, not every one. The profile shows around 170,000 clones, approximately 91% of them singletons. The V segment lost 0 bases and the J segment 2 bases; nucleotides outside the gene matches: 6. CDR1 and CDR2 (germline): SGDLS, YYNGEE. There are 16 residues in the CDR3. The analysis combined second doses at about 4 or about 12 weeks. Points from the study as a whole: Spike-specific TCR breadth and depth rose after two AZD1222 doses.

This receptor was taken from an adult who received the AZD1222 COVID-19 vaccine. V gene TRBV9 combines with J gene TRBJ2-7; 9 nucleotides align to TRBD2. Sequencing used peripheral blood, obtained 28 days after the second AZD1222 dose. The CDR3 protein is CASSVGASGTPYEQYF. CDR3 nucleotides: TGTGCCAGCAGCGTAGGGGCTAGCGGGACCCCCTACGAGCAGTACTTC. Full variable domain (outside the CDR3, taken from reference TRBV9 and TRBJ2-7): DSGVTQTPKHLITATGQRVTLRCSPRSGDLSVYWYQQSLDQGLQFLIQYYNGEERAKGNILERFSAQQFPDLHSELNLSSLELGDSALYFCASSVGASGTPYEQYFGPGTRLTVT.